These 15 T cell receptor beta chains were sequenced from one sample in a study of CD8+ T cells in alopecia areata. Following RNA extraction, reverse transcription yielded cDNA that acted as the sequencing template. Repertoires were generated with immunoSEQ multiplex PCR, while TCRdb's copy carries only in-frame clones and drops some. The table lists 150,000 or so clones, 55% to 75% of them singletons. Sample treatment: oral pan-JAK inhibitor, 5-10 mg twice daily. Sequenced material: CD4+ T cells sorted from blood, taken at week 4, from a patient treated with tofacitinib. Receptor source: a human donor with alopecia areata.

The chain joins TRBV5-1 to TRBJ2-5, with 9 bases that match TRBD1. V dropped 0 bases and J dropped 2; count of bases not matched to a gene: 8. Germline V gives CDR1 SGHRS, CDR2 YFSETQ. The CDR3 is made up of 17 amino acids. The CDR3 sequence is CASSLADRGRGQETQYF. CDR3 in DNA: TGCGCCAGCAGCTTGGCGGACAGGGGCCGTGGACAAGAGACCCAGTACTTC.

This chain links TRBV7-9 with TRBJ1-1, with a tentative D call TRBD1 (5 bases). V was trimmed by 8 bases and J by 5 bases, leaving 18 bases between them. Looked up from germline, CDR1 is SEHNR and CDR2 is FQNEAQ (reference sequence). This CDR3 is 14 amino acids long. The CDR3 sequence is CASGAGEWGTEAFF. The CDR3 DNA follows: TGTGCCAGCGGGGCGGGAGAGTGGGGAACTGAAGCTTTCTTT. Based on the CDR3 plus reference TRBV7-9 and TRBJ1-1, the full variable domain is DTGVSQNPRHKITKRGQNVTFRCDPISEHNRLYWYRQTLGQGPEFLTYFQNEAQLEKSRLLSDRFSAERPKGSFSTLEIQRTEQGDSAMYLCASGAGEWGTEAFFGQGTRLTVV.

The CDR3 loop reads CASSLAVSSYNEQFF. The CDR3 DNA reads TGCGCCAGCAGCTTGGCCGTGAGCTCCTACAATGAGCAGTTCTTC. The chain is built from TRBV5-1 and TRBJ2-1; the D is unclear. Trimming took 0 bases from V and 0 from J, leaving 7 bases between them. The CDR3 covers 15 residues. Germline values: CDR1 SGHRS, CDR2 YFSETQ.

The rearrangement joins TRBV29-1 to TRBJ1-1; 12 nucleotides line up with TRBD1. Trimming took 4 bases from V and 4 from J; bases not matched to a gene: 13. The CDR3 spans 17 residues. CDR1 and CDR2 from the germline V gene are SQVTM and ANQGSEA. Written as DNA, the CDR3 is TGCAGCGTTGTGGGGCGGGACAGGGGGCTCAGGGGCACTGAAGCTTTCTTT. Translated, it gives CSVVGRDRGLRGTEAFF.

Concerning this clone itself: At one boundary the junction diverges from the germline segment, which might be a read error. The chain uses TRBV5-1 and TRBJ2-1; the D call may be TRBD1 or TRBD2 (5 bases each). Germline V gene data show CDR1 as SGHRS and CDR2 as YFSETQ. CDR3 length equals 15 residues. DNA for the CDR3: TGCGCCAGCAGCTTGGAGGGTCCCGGGCTGGGGGAACTGATCTTC. It translates to CASSLEGPGLGELIF.

The CDR3 nucleotides are TGTGCCAGCAGCGAACGACTGAGTGCCTGGGGCTACACCTTC. Encoded protein: CASSERLSAWGYTF. V usage is TRBV7-2 and J usage is TRBJ1-2; D is ambiguous. V lost 5 bases and J 8 bases, leaving 18 bases between the germline ends. Germline CDR1 is SGHTA and CDR2 is FQGNSA. The CDR3 sequence is 14 residues long.

This clone was seen more than once but under ten times. The chain uses TRBV29-1 and TRBJ2-3; tentative D call: TRBD1 (5 bases). Trimming took 8 bases from V and 0 from J, leaving 12 bases between them. Germline assignment: CDR1 SQVTM and CDR2 ANQGSEA. The CDR3 totals 13 residues. CDR3 amino acids: CSQGSTSTDTQYF. The CDR3 DNA follows: TGCAGCCAGGGTTCAACTAGCACAGATACGCAGTATTTT.

This chain uses TRBV10-3 with TRBJ2-2; D possibly corresponds to TRBD1 (5 bases). The CDR3 length is 13 residues. CDR1 and CDR2 (germline): ENHRY, SYGVKD. The V end lost 7 bases, the J end lost 4 bases, and 10 bases lay between the germline ends. CDR3 in amino acids: CAITPGSTGELFF. The CDR3 DNA follows: TGTGCCATCACCCCAGGGTCCACCGGGGAGCTGTTTTTT.

This rearrangement joins TRBV30 to TRBJ2-3; D gene uncertain. Germline V gives CDR1 GTSNPN, CDR2 SVGIG (reference sequence). The V gene lost 7 bases and the J gene lost 0 bases, with 11 bases spanning the gap. The CDR3 is 13 amino acids. The CDR3 region has the DNA TGTGCCTTCCGGCCGGTAAGCACAGATACGCAGTATTTT. Protein product: CAFRPVSTDTQYF.

This clone was observed a handful of times. V and J are TRBV4-3 and TRBJ1-6; tentative D call: TRBD1 (5 bases). The CDR3 is 13 amino acids. Germline values: CDR1 LGHNA, CDR2 YSLEER. Trimming pared 3 bases from V and 8 bases from J, leaving 8 bases between. The CDR3 sequence: CASSQTADSPLHF. The CDR3 region has the DNA TGCGCCAGCAGCCAGACAGCGGATTCACCCCTCCACTTT.

This rearrangement joins TRBV11-2 to TRBJ2-7; D tentatively reads TRBD1 or TRBD2 (5 bases each). The CDR3 totals 15 residues. Looked up from germline, CDR1 is SGHAT and CDR2 is FQNNGV. V gave up 6 bases and J gave up 3 bases, with 18 bases separating them. CDR3 loop: CASRRAPGPNYEQYF. The CDR3 region has the DNA TGTGCCAGCAGGCGGGCGCCGGGGCCTAACTACGAGCAGTACTTC.

The chain recombines TRBV2 with TRBJ2-1; D might be TRBD2 (5 bases). V gave up 5 bases and J gave up 0 bases, with 11 bases separating them. The CDR3 length is 15 residues. Germline lookup yields CDR1 SNHLY and CDR2 FYNNEI. The CDR3 sequence is CASSQLESSYNEQFF. CDR3 bases: TGTGCCAGCAGTCAACTAGAGAGCTCCTACAATGAGCAGTTCTTC.

In its sample, this clone was seen a few times. Germline and junction disagree at one end, which may indicate a read error. V is TRBV19 and J is TRBJ1-6; D is possibly TRBD1 (5 bases). The CDR3 is 16 residues long. CDR1 LNHDA and CDR2 SQIVND come from the germline V gene (reference sequence). CDR3 DNA: TGTGCCACTAGTATCGATTCTGGGACTATTAATTCACCCCTCCACTTT. This sequence encodes CATSIDSGTINSPLHF.

The CDR3 DNA reads as TGTGCCAGCAGCCCACAGGGAACGGGCAATCAGCCCCAGCATTTT. Its protein is CASSPQGTGNQPQHF. V and J are TRBV7-9 and TRBJ1-5, with a possible D match to TRBD1 (6 bases). Germline CDR1 is SEHNR and CDR2 is FQNEAQ (reference sequence). Deletions cut 5 bases from V and 2 bases from J, with 13 bases between. This CDR3 region has 15 residues.

The rearrangement links TRBV30 to TRBJ2-2; 10 nucleotides align to TRBD1. The CDR3 consists of 14 residues. V lost 0 bases to trimming and J lost 6 bases; unmatched junction nucleotides: 1. The germline V gene has CDR1 GTSNPN and CDR2 SVGIG (reference sequence). CDR3 nucleotide sequence: TGTGCCTGGAGTGTCGGACAGGGGGCCGGGGAGCTGTTTTTT. The encoded protein is CAWSVGQGAGELFF.